This T cell receptor beta chain is drawn from a study of T-cell memory formation after mild COVID-19. Per the germline V gene, CDR1 is SQVTM and CDR2 is ANQGSEA. CDR3 size: 13 residues. The trim removed 3 bases at V and 7 bases at J, leaving 4 bases unmatched. TCRdb fed the 5' RACE reads into MiXCR, producing one record per CDR3 protein. The table records 110,000 or so distinct CDR3 sequences, 22% of them present only once. There are a few counts of this clonotype. This TCR was sampled from a man aged 18 to 35 who had mild COVID-19 (a few samples of this study predate the infection). Cell type and time point are not known. The material sequenced was PBMCs or a T cell subset sorted from them (not recorded which). The rearrangement uses TRBV29-1 and TRBJ2-4; 9 nucleotides match TRBD1. The CDR3 loop reads CSVETGGRNIQYF. CDR3 DNA sequence: TGCAGCGTTGAGACAGGGGGGCGTAACATTCAGTACTTC.